The 17 T cell receptor beta chains below all came from one sample that was sequenced in a study of Graves' ophthalmopathy and Graves' hyperthyroidism. TCR beta CDR3 amplification used RNA transcripts. In the first round, RT-PCR was carried out with HTBI primers, and a multiplex PCR formed the second round. A single record per CDR3 protein comes from TCRdb applying MiXCR to the multiplex PCR reads. The table lists tens of thousands of distinct CDR3 sequences, about half of them singletons, with 4.7% in the top ten. Sequencing used peripheral blood. The source is an adult woman with Graves' ophthalmopathy.

This clonotype was recorded many times. The rearrangement links TRBV28 to TRBJ2-7, with TRBD2 matching over 10 bases. Trimming removed 6 bases from V and 9 bases from J; junction bases left unmatched: 17. This CDR3 is built from 16 residues. Per germline, CDR1 MDHEN and CDR2 SYDVKM. CDR3 nucleotides: TGTGCCAGCAGGCCCTCGAGGGCTAGCGGGAGAAACGGGCAGTACTTC. The encoded protein is CASRPSRASGRNGQYF.

This clonotype was observed at least ten times. The genes are TRBV9 and TRBJ2-7, with 9 bases matching TRBD1. Germline trimming cut 0 bases from V and 6 bases from J; bases unmatched to any gene: 19. Per germline, CDR1 SGDLS and CDR2 YYNGEE. There are 19 residues in the CDR3. The CDR3 nucleotides read TGTGCCAGCAGCGTAGGGGGTCGGGACAGGGCCCTTGATATGGCCGAGCAGTACTTC. Translating gives CASSVGGRDRALDMAEQYF.

This clonotype is labeled as medium-sized. V usage is TRBV24-1 and J usage is TRBJ2-7, with D possibly being TRBD1 (6 bases). V dropped 9 bases and J dropped 0 bases, with 14 bases sitting between them. The CDR3 is made up of 14 amino acids. CDR1 is KGHDR and CDR2 is SFDVKD in the germline V gene. CDR3 loop: CATSKTGDSYEQYF. The CDR3 DNA sequence: TGTGCCACCTCGAAGACAGGAGACTCCTACGAGCAGTACTTC.

There are many counts of this clonotype. The junction departs from the called germline gene at one end, perhaps through a read error. CDR3 bases: TGCAGTGCTAGAACCGGACAGGGTGGAAATCAGCCCCGGCATTTT. Residues: CSARTGQGGNQPRHF. V and J are TRBV20-1 and TRBJ1-5, with 8 bases fitting TRBD1. The CDR3 has 15 residues. The germline gives CDR1 DFQATT, CDR2 SNEGSKA (reference sequence).

The gene calls are TRBV25-1 and TRBJ2-7; 14 positions agree with TRBD2. The CDR3 runs 18 residues. V was pared by 4 bases and J by 2 bases, with 10 bases of the junction left unmatched. The germline CDR1 and CDR2 sequences are MGHDK and SYGVNS. DNA for the CDR3: TGTGCCAGCAGTGTCGACACCGGGACTAGCGGGAGTGCCTACGAGCAGTACTTC. Amino acids: CASSVDTGTSGSAYEQYF.

V usage is TRBV6-2 or TRBV6-3 and J usage is TRBJ2-7; 8 positions agree with TRBD1. The V segment lost 6 bases and the J segment 4 bases; nucleotides outside the gene matches: 8. This CDR3 is 14 amino acids long. CDR1 and CDR2 from the germline V gene are MNHEY and SVGEGT. The DNA of the CDR3 is TGTGCCAGCAGAGACAGGGGTCCAGGGTACGAGCAGTACTTC. This translates into CASRDRGPGYEQYF.

The sample holds a few counts of this clonotype. V is TRBV29-1 and J is TRBJ1-1, with unresolved D. CDR1 and CDR2 (germline): SQVTM, ANQGSEA. This CDR3 region has 12 residues. V gave up 6 bases and J gave up 1 base, with 9 bases separating them. The CDR3 nucleotides are TGCAGCGTCCAGAAAGCGAACACTGAAGCTTTCTTT. Its translation is CSVQKANTEAFF.

To note about this clonotype: The junction differs from germline at one of its ends, possibly a read error. The V gene is TRBV5-8, the J gene TRBJ2-6; 12 bases align to TRBD2. Per the germline V gene, CDR1 is SGHTS and CDR2 is YDEGEE. The CDR3 covers 16 residues. The CDR3 DNA follows: TGTGGCAGCAGCCCGACTAGCGGGAGTGGGGCCAACGTCCTGACTTTC. Its protein product is CGSSPTSGSGANVLTF.

About this clonotype: With a much larger clone just one base away, this may be a read error. The V and J genes are TRBV28 and TRBJ2-5; D gene unclear. The CDR3 length is 15 residues. Between the trimmed V and J ends, which lost 4 bases and 4 bases, there was a span of 16 bases. Germline V lookup: CDR1 MDHEN, CDR2 SYDVKM. CDR3 sequence reads: CASSSPGSLGETQYF. In DNA form, the CDR3 reads TGTGCCAGCAGTTCGCCCGGGTCCCTAGGAGAGACCCAGTACTTC. The full variable domain, in which reference TRBV28 and TRBJ2-5 provide the parts outside the CDR3, is DVKVTQSSRYLVKRTGEKVFLECVQDMDHENMFWYRQDPGLGLRLIYFSYDVKMKEKGDIPEGYSVSREKKERFSLILESASTNQTSMYLCASSSPGSLGETQYFGPGTRLLVL.

This clonotype has a count of ten or more. V is TRBV28 and J is TRBJ2-1; 12 positions match TRBD2. The germline gives CDR1 MDHEN, CDR2 SYDVKM. J gave up 4 bases and V 3 bases, and 4 bases lay outside the gene matches. The CDR3 contains 16 residues. The DNA of the CDR3 is TGTGCCAGCAGTTTCGGACTAGCGGGGATATACAATGAGCAGTTCTTC. Its translation is CASSFGLAGIYNEQFF.

This clonotype appeared many times. A much larger clone lies one base from this, so it may be a read error. The rearrangement links TRBV6-4 to TRBJ2-3; D gene ambiguous. Germline CDR1 reads MRHNA; CDR2 reads SNTAGT. The CDR3 runs to 14 residues. CDR3 nucleotide sequence: TGTGCCAGCGGTGACTCTGCCTACACAGATACGCAGTATTTT. Its translation: CASGDSAYTDTQYF.

This clonotype occurred many times. The genes are TRBV20-1 and TRBJ2-1, with 11 bases lining up with TRBD2. Trimming removed 1 base from V and 9 bases from J; junction bases left unmatched: 11. Germline V gene sequence: CDR1 DFQATT, CDR2 SNEGSKA (reference sequence). This CDR3 is 16 amino acids long. The CDR3 spells CSARGLLAGAVSEQFF. The CDR3 coding sequence is TGCAGTGCTAGAGGGTTACTAGCGGGAGCAGTAAGTGAGCAGTTCTTC.

This clonotype was observed many times. The chain joins TRBV4-2 to TRBJ1-6, with D hard to call. CDR1 and CDR2 (germline): LGHNA, YNFKEQ. The CDR3 sequence is 15 residues long. V lost 4 bases and J 7 bases, leaving 14 bases between the germline ends. CDR3 DNA: TGTGCCAGCAGCCCAAGTCATACGGGAAATTCACCCCTCCACTTT. Its protein is CASSPSHTGNSPLHF.

Comments on this clonotype: This likely comes from a read error, as the CDR3 has no conserved phenylalanine or tryptophan at its end. The chain has TRBV11-2 and TRBJ2-6; 12 positions agree with TRBD2. The CDR3 runs to 16 residues. V was pared by 5 bases and J by 3 bases, with 2 bases of the junction left unmatched. Germline-derived CDR1 and CDR2 are SGHAT and FQNNGV. The CDR3 nucleotides read TGTGCCAGCAGCCCGACTAGCGGGAGTGGGGCCAACGTCCTGACTCTC. Translating gives CASSPTSGSGANVLTL.

In this sample, this clonotype turned up many times. This chain uses TRBV5-6 with TRBJ2-1; a weak D match, TRBD1 (5 bases). In germline, CDR1 is SGHDT, CDR2 YYEEEE. This CDR3 comprises 15 residues. Trimming shortened V by 6 bases and J by 1 base, and 14 bases separated the two germline ends. CDR3 DNA: TGTGCCAGCAACTTAGGGGATCCATCCTACAATGAGCAGTTCTTC. It specifies CASNLGDPSYNEQFF. Combining the CDR3 with reference TRBV5-6 and TRBJ2-1 gives the whole variable domain DAGVTQSPTHLIKTRGQQVTLRCSPKSGHDTVSWYQQALGQGPQFIFQYYEEEERQRGNFPDRFSGHQFPNYSSELNVNALLLGDSALYLCASNLGDPSYNEQFFGPGTRLTVL.

The chain uses TRBV29-1 and TRBJ2-5; D is undetermined. This CDR3 is built from 9 residues. Deletions cut 8 bases from V and 9 bases from J, with 10 bases between. Germline CDR1 is SQVTM and CDR2 is ANQGSEA. CDR3 DNA sequence: TGCAGCTTACTGAGGTCCCAGTACTTC. This codes for CSLLRSQYF.

The rearrangement links TRBV12-3 or TRBV12-4 to TRBJ2-2, with 10 bases identical to TRBD2. This CDR3 has 15 residues. V lost 6 bases and J lost 1; bases outside the gene matches: 2. The CDR3, as DNA: TGTGCCAGCAGGCGGACTAGCGGGAACACCGGGGAGCTGTTTTTT. Its protein is CASRRTSGNTGELFF.